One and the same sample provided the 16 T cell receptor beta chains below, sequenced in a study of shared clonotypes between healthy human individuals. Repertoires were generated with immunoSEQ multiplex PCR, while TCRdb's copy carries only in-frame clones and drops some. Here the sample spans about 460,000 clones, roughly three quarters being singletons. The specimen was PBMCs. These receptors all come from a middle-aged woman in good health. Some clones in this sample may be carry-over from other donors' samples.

CDR3 nucleotides: TGTGCCAGTAGTATTCACTATGCGAGTCAGCCCCAGCATTTT. This codes for CASSIHYASQPQHF. The chain recombines TRBV19 with TRBJ1-5; no reliable D call. Per the germline V gene, CDR1 is LNHDA and CDR2 is SQIVND (reference sequence). The CDR3 extends over 14 amino acids. Trimming took 3 bases from V and 6 from J, leaving 12 bases between them.

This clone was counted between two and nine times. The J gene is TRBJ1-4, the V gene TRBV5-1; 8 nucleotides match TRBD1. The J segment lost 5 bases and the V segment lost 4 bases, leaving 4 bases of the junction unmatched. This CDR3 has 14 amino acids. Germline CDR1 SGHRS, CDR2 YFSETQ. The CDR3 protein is CASSTGQGNEKLFF. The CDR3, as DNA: TGCGCCAGCAGCACCGGACAGGGAAATGAAAAACTGTTTTTT.

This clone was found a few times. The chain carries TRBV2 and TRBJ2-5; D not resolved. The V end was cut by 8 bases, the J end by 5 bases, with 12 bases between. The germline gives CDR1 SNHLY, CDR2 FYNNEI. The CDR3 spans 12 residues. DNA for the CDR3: TGTGCCAGCGGGAAGGTGTCGGAGACCCAGTACTTC. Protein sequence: CASGKVSETQYF.

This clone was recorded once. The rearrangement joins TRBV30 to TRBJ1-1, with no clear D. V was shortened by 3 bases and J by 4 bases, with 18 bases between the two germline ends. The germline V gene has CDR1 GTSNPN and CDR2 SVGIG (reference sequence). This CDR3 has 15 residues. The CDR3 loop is CAWRAGRGMSTEAFF. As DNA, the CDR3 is TGTGCCTGGAGGGCTGGTCGGGGAATGAGCACTGAAGCTTTCTTT.

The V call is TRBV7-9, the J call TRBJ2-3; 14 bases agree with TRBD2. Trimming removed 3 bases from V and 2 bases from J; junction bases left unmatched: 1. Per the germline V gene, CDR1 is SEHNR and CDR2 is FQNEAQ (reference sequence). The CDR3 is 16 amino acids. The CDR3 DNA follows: TGTGCCAGCAGCTTGACTAGCGGGAGGGCCACAGATACGCAGTATTTT. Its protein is CASSLTSGRATDTQYF.

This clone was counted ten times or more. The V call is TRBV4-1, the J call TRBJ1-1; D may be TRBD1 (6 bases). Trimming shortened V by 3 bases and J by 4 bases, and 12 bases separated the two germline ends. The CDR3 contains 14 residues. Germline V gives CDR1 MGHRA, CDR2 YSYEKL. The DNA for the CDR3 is TGCGCCAGCAGCCACTACAGGGAGGCCACTGAAGCTTTCTTT. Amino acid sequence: CASSHYREATEAFF.

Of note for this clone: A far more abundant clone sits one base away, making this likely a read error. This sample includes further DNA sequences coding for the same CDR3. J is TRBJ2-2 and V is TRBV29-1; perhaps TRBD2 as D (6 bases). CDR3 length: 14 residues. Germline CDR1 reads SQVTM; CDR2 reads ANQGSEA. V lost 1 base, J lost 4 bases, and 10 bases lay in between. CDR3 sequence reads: CSVEGGGATGELFF. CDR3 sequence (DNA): TGCAGCGTTGAAGGTGGCGGGGCCACCGGGGAGCTGTTTTTT.

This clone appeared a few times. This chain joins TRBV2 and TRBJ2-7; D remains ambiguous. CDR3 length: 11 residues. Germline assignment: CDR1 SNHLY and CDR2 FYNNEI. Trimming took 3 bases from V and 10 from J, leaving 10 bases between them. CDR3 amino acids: CASSELAFQYF. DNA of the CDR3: TGTGCCAGCAGTGAGTTGGCGTTCCAGTACTTC.

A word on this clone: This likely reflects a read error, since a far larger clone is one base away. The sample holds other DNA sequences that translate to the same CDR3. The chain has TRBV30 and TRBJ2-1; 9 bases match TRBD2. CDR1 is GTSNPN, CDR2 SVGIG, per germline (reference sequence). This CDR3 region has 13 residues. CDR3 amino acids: CARGGLAYNEQFF. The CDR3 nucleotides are TGTGCCCGGGGGGGACTAGCCTACAACGAGCAGTTCTTC.

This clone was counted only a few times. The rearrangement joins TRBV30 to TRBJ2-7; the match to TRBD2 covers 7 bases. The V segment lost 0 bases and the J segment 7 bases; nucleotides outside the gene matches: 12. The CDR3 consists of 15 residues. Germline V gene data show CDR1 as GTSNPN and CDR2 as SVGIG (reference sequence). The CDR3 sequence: CAWSVSGRAWGEQYF. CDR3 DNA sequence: TGTGCCTGGAGTGTAAGTGGGAGGGCCTGGGGGGAGCAGTACTTC.

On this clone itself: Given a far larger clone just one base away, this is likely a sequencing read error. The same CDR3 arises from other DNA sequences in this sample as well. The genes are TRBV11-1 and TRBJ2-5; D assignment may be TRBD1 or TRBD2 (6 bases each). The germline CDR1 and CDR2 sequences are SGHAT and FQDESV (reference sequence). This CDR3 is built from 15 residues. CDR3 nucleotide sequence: TGCGCCAGCAGCTTAGGCCGGGGGCGGCAGGAGACCCAGTACTTC. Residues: CASSLGRGRQETQYF.

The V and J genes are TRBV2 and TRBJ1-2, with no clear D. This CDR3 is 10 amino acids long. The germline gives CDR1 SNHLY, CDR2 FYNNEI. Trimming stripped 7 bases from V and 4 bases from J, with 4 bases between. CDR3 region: CASIGYGYTF. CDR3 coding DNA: TGTGCCAGCATCGGCTATGGCTACACCTTC.

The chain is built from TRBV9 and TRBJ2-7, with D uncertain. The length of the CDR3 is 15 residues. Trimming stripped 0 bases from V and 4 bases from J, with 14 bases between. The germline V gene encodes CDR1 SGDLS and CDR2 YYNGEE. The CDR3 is CASSVGAGGLYEQYF. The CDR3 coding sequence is TGTGCCAGCAGCGTAGGGGCAGGTGGCCTTTACGAGCAGTACTTC.

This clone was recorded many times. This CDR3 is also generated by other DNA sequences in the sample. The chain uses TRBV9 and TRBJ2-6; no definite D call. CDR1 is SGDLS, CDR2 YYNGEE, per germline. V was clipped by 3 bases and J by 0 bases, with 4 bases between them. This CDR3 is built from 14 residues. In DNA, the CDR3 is TGTGCCAGCAGCGAGCCCTCTGGGGCCAACGTCCTGACTTTC. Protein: CASSEPSGANVLTF.

In DNA form, the CDR3 reads TGTGCCTGGAGTGTAGATACGCAGTATTTT. Residues: CAWSVDTQYF. The chain has TRBV30 and TRBJ2-3; no reliable D call. Germline assignment: CDR1 GTSNPN and CDR2 SVGIG (reference sequence). Trimming took 0 bases from V and 5 from J, leaving 0 bases between them. There are 10 residues in the CDR3.

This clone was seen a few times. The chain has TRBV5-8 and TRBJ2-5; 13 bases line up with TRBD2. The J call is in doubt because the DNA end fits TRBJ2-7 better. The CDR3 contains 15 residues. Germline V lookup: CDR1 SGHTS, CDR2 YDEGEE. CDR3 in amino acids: CASSLGLAGVSEQYF. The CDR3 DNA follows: TGTGCCAGCAGCCTCGGACTAGCGGGAGTGAGCGAGCAGTACTTC.